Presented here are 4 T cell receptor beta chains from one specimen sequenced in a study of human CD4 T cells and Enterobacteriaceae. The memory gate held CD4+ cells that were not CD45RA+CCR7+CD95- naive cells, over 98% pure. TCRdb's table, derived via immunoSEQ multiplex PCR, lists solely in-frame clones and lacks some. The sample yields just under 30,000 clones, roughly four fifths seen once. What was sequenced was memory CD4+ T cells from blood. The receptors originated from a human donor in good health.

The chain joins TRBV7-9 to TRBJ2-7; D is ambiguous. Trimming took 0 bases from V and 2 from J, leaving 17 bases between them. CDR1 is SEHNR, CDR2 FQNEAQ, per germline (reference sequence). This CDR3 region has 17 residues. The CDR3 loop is CASSLAVGLTDTYEQYF. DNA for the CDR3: TGTGCCAGCAGCTTAGCAGTCGGTCTAACTGATACCTACGAGCAGTACTTC.

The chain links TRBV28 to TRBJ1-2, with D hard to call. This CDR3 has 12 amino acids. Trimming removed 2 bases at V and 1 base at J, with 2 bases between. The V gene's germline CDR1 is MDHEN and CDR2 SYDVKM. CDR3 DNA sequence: TGTGCCAGCAGTTTAAATAACTATGGCTACACCTTC. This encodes CASSLNNYGYTF.

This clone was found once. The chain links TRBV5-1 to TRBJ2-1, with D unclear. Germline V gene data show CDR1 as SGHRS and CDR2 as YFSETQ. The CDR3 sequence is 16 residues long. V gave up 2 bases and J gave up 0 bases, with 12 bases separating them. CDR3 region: CASSLIGWSSYNEQFF. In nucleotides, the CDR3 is TGCGCCAGCAGCTTAATCGGGTGGAGCTCCTACAATGAGCAGTTCTTC.

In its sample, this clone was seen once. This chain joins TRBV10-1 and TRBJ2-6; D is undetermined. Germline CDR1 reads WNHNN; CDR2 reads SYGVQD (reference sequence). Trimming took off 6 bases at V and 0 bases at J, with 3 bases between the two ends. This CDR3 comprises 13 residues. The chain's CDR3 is CASSDSGANVLTF. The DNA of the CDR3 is TGCGCCAGCAGCGACTCTGGGGCCAACGTCCTGACTTTC.